This TCR beta chain was sequenced during a study of OX40 agonist ivuxolimab in advanced cancers. Whole-study findings and limits: Among some nonresponders, normalized T-cell clonal expansion was also low. In CD8+ T cells, expanded clones were on average more numerous than in CD4+. Circulating CD4+ and CD8+ T cells showed clonal expansion by week 6 at 0.1 to 3.0 mg/kg.

The V and J ends lost 5 bases and 4 bases, in that order; junction bases with no gene match: 6. The CDR3 contains 14 residues. In germline, CDR1 is SGHVS, CDR2 FQNEAQ. TCRdb keeps only in-frame clones here, not all; method: immunoSEQ multiplex PCR. The sample holds 60,000 to 100,000 clones; about 89% are singletons and the top ten take less than 0.55%. A few counts support this clone. Antigen unknown. The genes are TRBV7-8 and TRBJ2-5; 8 bases match TRBD1. The receptor was derived from an adult with an advanced solid tumor such as melanoma, head and neck, liver or kidney cancer. The sample was CD4+ or CD8+ T cells sorted from blood, taken in a trial of the OX40 agonist ivuxolimab. The DNA of the CDR3 is TGTGCCAGCAGCCGCGACAGGGGAAGAGAGACCCAGTACTTC. Translated, it gives CASSRDRGRETQYF.